Presented here are 21 T cell receptor beta chains from one specimen sequenced in a study of breast tumors, draining lymph nodes, adjacent tissues. Breast cancer patients provided tissue from their axillary draining lymph nodes. Each CDR3 protein is one row after TCRdb ran MiXCR on the multiplex PCR reads. Among fewer than 200,000 distinct CDR3 sequences listed, approximately 30% were seen once. The specimen was axillary lymph node tissue. These receptor sequences come from a female donor with breast cancer. Some clones in this sample may be carry-over from other donors' samples.

The chain links TRBV27 to TRBJ1-4; D possibly corresponds to TRBD1 (5 bases). CDR1 is MNHEY and CDR2 is SMNVEV in the germline V gene (reference sequence). The V gene lost 0 bases and the J gene lost 2 bases, with 13 bases spanning the gap. The CDR3 covers 17 residues. DNA of the CDR3: TGTGCCAGCAGTTTATCTCCTTTCAGGGCCACTAATGAAAAACTGTTTTTT. It is translated as CASSLSPFRATNEKLFF.

This clonotype appeared many times. At one boundary the junction diverges from the germline segment, which might be a read error. The chain is built from TRBV7-2 and TRBJ1-3; D gene unclear. The CDR3 length is 17 residues. CDR1 SGHTA and CDR2 FQGNSA come from the germline V gene. CDR3 nucleotides: TGTGCCAGCAGCTTAGAGTGGTCAGGTGTCACTGGAAACCCCATATATTTT. Translated: CASSLEWSGVTGNPIYF.

This clonotype showed up many times. The rearrangement uses TRBV11-2 and TRBJ2-7, with TRBD2 as a possible D gene (7 bases). The CDR3 has 14 amino acids. CDR1 is SGHAT, CDR2 FQNNGV, per germline. The V end was cut by 3 bases, the J end by 7 bases, with 16 bases between. The CDR3 region is CASSFGGGLMEQYF. The DNA for the CDR3 is TGTGCCAGCAGCTTTGGCGGGGGCCTCATGGAGCAGTACTTC.

To note about this clonotype: A much larger clone differs by one base, so this may be a read error. This chain joins TRBV13 and TRBJ2-2; the D call may be TRBD1 or TRBD2 (5 bases each). V lost 0 bases, J lost 5 bases, and 13 bases lay in between. This CDR3 comprises 16 residues. Looked up from germline, CDR1 is PRHDT and CDR2 is FYEKMQ (reference sequence). CDR3 bases: TGTGCCAGCAGCTTAGGAGGGGTAGCGAGGACCGGGGAGCTGTTTTTT. It is translated as CASSLGGVARTGELFF. The entire variable domain, with the rest obtained from reference TRBV13 and TRBJ2-2, is as follows: AAGVIQSPRHLIKEKRETATLKCYPIPRHDTVYWYQQGPGQDPQFLISFYEKMQSDKGSIPDRFSAQQFSDYHSELNMSSLELGDSALYFCASSLGGVARTGELFFGEGSRLTVL.

This clonotype has a handful of counts. This could be a read error, since a much larger clone is one nucleotide away. The rearrangement joins TRBV9 to TRBJ2-5, with D perhaps matching TRBD1 (6 bases). Germline CDR1 is SGDLS and CDR2 is YYNGEE. This CDR3 comprises 14 residues. The CDR3 spells CASSVATGEETQSF. The CDR3 DNA follows: TGTGCCAGCAGCGTAGCGACAGGAGAAGAGACCCAGTCCTTC.

This clonotype is a singleton in its sample. A much larger clonotype is one base distant, so this may be a read error. DNA for the CDR3: TGTGCCAGCAGCCCCTCAAGCCGGGCCTACGAGCAGTACTTC. The encoded protein is CASSPSSRAYEQYF. This chain uses TRBV11-1 with TRBJ2-7; no firm D call. Germline V lookup: CDR1 SGHAT, CDR2 FQDESV (reference sequence). The CDR3 contains 14 residues. V dropped 5 bases and J dropped 2 bases, with 13 bases sitting between them.

The chain is built from TRBV5-1 and TRBJ1-4; TRBD1 matches 10 bases. Per the germline V gene, CDR1 is SGHRS and CDR2 is YFSETQ. CDR3 length equals 14 residues. V lost 3 bases, J lost 6 bases, and 2 bases stayed unmatched. CDR3 protein: CASSYGQGDEKLFF. The CDR3 DNA reads as TGCGCCAGCAGCTACGGACAGGGGGATGAAAAACTGTTTTTT.

The chain carries TRBV7-9 and TRBJ2-3; 10 bases fit TRBD2. The CDR3 is 18 amino acids. Germline V CDR1 and CDR2: SEHNR, FQNEAQ (reference sequence). V dropped 5 bases and J dropped 0; count of bases not matched to a gene: 11. DNA for the CDR3: TGTGCCAGCAGCCCCGTGGCGGGACTAGCGACTAGCACAGATACGCAGTATTTT. Its translation: CASSPVAGLATSTDTQYF.

This clonotype has ten or more counts. This rearrangement joins TRBV7-2 to TRBJ2-1; 13 nucleotides agree with TRBD2. CDR3 length: 15 amino acids. V shed 2 bases, J shed 10 bases, and the junction held 5 bases outside the gene matches. CDR1 and CDR2 (germline): SGHTA, FQGNSA. CDR3 DNA sequence: TGTGCCAGCAGCTTAACTAGCGGGGGGGCGTGGGAGCAGTTCTTC. Protein: CASSLTSGGAWEQFF.

This clonotype was observed many times. The chain carries TRBV4-1 and TRBJ2-3; D is possibly TRBD2 (7 bases). V was pared by 0 bases and J by 3 bases, with 13 bases between. Germline assignment: CDR1 MGHRA and CDR2 YSYEKL. CDR3 length: 16 amino acids. For the CDR3, the DNA is TGCGCCAGCAGCCAAGATGAAGGGGGGGATACAGATACGCAGTATTTT. As protein: CASSQDEGGDTDTQYF.

To note about this clonotype: Relative to the germline gene, one junction end is altered; a read error may explain this. The V call is TRBV6-5, the J call TRBJ2-5; D may correspond to TRBD1 or TRBD2 (6 bases each). The length of the CDR3 is 15 residues. Germline CDR1 is MNHEY and CDR2 is SVGAGI. CDR3 sequence: CASSWGLAGQGTQYF. CDR3 bases: TGTGCCAGCAGTTGGGGACTGGCGGGACAAGGGACCCAGTACTTC.

This clonotype was seen many times. The rearrangement joins TRBV29-1 to TRBJ2-4; D remains unclear. V lost 0 bases and J 6 bases, leaving 6 bases between the germline ends. In germline, CDR1 is SQVTM, CDR2 ANQGSEA. This CDR3 comprises 12 residues. The CDR3 sequence: CSVEDRINIQYF. The CDR3, as DNA: TGCAGCGTTGAAGATCGGATAAACATTCAGTACTTC.

Note on this clonotype: This may come from a read error, since a much larger clone is one base off. The chain has TRBV20-1 and TRBJ2-5; possibly TRBD2 for D (5 bases). This CDR3 is built from 11 residues. Germline V lookup: CDR1 DFQATT, CDR2 SNEGSKA (reference sequence). The CDR3 region has the DNA TGCAGTGCTCCGGAGGAGGAGACCCAGTCCTTC. Amino acids: CSAPEEETQSF.

This clonotype appeared many times. In DNA form, the CDR3 reads TGTGCCAGCAGCGTAGGTGGGGGGAACACCGGGGAGCTGTTTTTT. Residues: CASSVGGGNTGELFF. The chain is built from TRBV9 and TRBJ2-2; D tentatively fits TRBD1 or TRBD2 (5 bases each). The length of the CDR3 is 15 residues. Germline CDR1 and CDR2: SGDLS and YYNGEE. Deletions cut 0 bases from V and 1 base from J, with 7 bases between.

This chain uses TRBV6-5 with TRBJ2-1; TRBD1 agrees at 9 bases. Germline V gene data show CDR1 as MNHEY and CDR2 as SVGAGI. Trimming removed 5 bases from V and 0 bases from J; junction bases left unmatched: 5. The CDR3 length is 16 residues. The CDR3 coding sequence is TGTGCCAGCAGTCGTGGGACAGGGAGCTCCTACAATGAGCAGTTCTTC. Translated, it gives CASSRGTGSSYNEQFF.

For this clonotype: The conserved phenylalanine or tryptophan is not found at the CDR3 terminus, so this likely reflects a read error. The genes are TRBV3-1 and TRBJ1-1, with no clear D. The CDR3 is 17 residues long. V dropped 2 bases and J dropped 4 bases, with 20 bases sitting between them. Germline V CDR1 and CDR2: LGHDT, YNNKEL (reference sequence). CDR3 in amino acids: CASSQTGFAGIATEAFL. Written as DNA, the CDR3 is TGTGCCAGCAGCCAAACTGGGTTCGCCGGGATTGCCACTGAAGCTTTCCTT.

The genes are TRBV20-1 and TRBJ2-2; D uncertain. The CDR3 has 12 residues. Germline loops: CDR1 DFQATT, CDR2 SNEGSKA (reference sequence). Trimming left V 0 bases short and J 8 bases short, with 7 bases between. The CDR3 sequence is CSARDRSGELFF. CDR3 DNA: TGCAGTGCTAGAGATAGGTCGGGGGAGCTGTTTTTT.

As concerns this clonotype: This may be a read error, as it is one base from a much larger clone. The V gene is TRBV7-8, the J gene TRBJ2-7, with a weak D call TRBD2 (5 bases). V lost 5 bases, J lost 9 bases, and 17 bases lay in between. The CDR3 loop spans 13 amino acids. Germline V gives CDR1 SGHVS, CDR2 FQNEAQ. The CDR3 nucleotides read TGTGCCAGCAGCATGACCTATAGCGCCGGGCAGTACTTC. This gives the protein CASSMTYSAGQYF.

As regards this clonotype: One end of the junction varies from germline; a read error may be responsible. This chain links TRBV6-5 with TRBJ2-7; D remains unclear. This CDR3 has 13 amino acids. Germline V gene sequence: CDR1 MNHEY, CDR2 SVGAGI. CDR3 amino acids: CASSHSSAYEQYF. The CDR3 coding sequence is TGTGCCAGCAGTCACTCCAGCGCCTACGAGCAGTACTTC.

This clonotype was recorded at least ten times. The rearrangement links TRBV6-4 to TRBJ1-5, with D perhaps matching TRBD1 (6 bases). Germline V gives CDR1 MRHNA, CDR2 SNTAGT. The CDR3 loop spans 15 amino acids. Trimming took off 6 bases at V and 9 bases at J, with 21 bases between the two ends. CDR3 loop: CASSPTGSSGGPQHF. CDR3 DNA: TGTGCCAGCAGCCCGACAGGCTCCTCGGGGGGGCCCCAGCATTTT.

The table lists this clonotype with many counts. CDR3 coding DNA: TGCAGTGCTAGACGGCTCACCTCCTACAATGAGCAGTTCTTC. Protein sequence: CSARRLTSYNEQFF. The chain recombines TRBV20-1 with TRBJ2-1; D gene uncertain. The germline CDR1 and CDR2 sequences are DFQATT and SNEGSKA (reference sequence). The CDR3 spans 14 residues. V was trimmed by 2 bases and J by 0 bases, leaving 8 bases between them.